This TCR beta chain was identified in a study of T cell repertoires in cytomegalovirus infection. Per germline, CDR1 SGHTA and CDR2 FQGNSA. The CDR3 consists of 16 residues. V lost 1 base and J lost 0, with 12 bases in between. In its sample, this clonotype was seen a few times. The antigen is not known. TCRdb reprocessed the reads with MiXCR, giving one entry per CDR3 protein. The table shows hundreds of thousands of distinct CDR3 sequences, with roughly 30% occurring only once. The origin of this receptor is a human donor in good health (CMV status not recorded). Some clones in this sample may be carry-over from other donors' samples. The rearrangement joins TRBV7-2 to TRBJ1-1; tentative D call: TRBD1 (5 bases). The source was cultured PBMCs, collected from culture after CMV antigen stimulation. In DNA form, the CDR3 reads TGTGCCAGCAGCTTAGTGGGGGGGACGCTGAACACTGAAGCTTTCTTT. This sequence encodes CASSLVGGTLNTEAFF.